This T cell receptor (beta chain) is from a study of neurological immune-mediated disorders. Each sorted-subset library came from 900,000 to 1,000,000 CD4+ or CD8+ T cells. 5'RACE generated cDNA with 10-nucleotide random UMIs. TCRdb used MiXCR to reprocess the 5' RACE reads, holding one entry per CDR3 protein. Counted here are 15,000 to 20,000 distinct CDR3 sequences, around 13% occurring once; the ten biggest clones make up 6% to 8%. CDR1 is SGHRS, CDR2 YFSETQ, per germline. V lost 2 bases to trimming and J lost 1 base; unmatched junction nucleotides: 8. This CDR3 is 17 amino acids long. This clonotype was seen repeatedly, ten times or more.

The rearrangement uses TRBV5-1 and TRBJ2-3; TRBD2 aligns across 9 bases. The sequenced sample consisted of CD4+ T cells from blood. This TCR came from a woman aged 55-70 years with HTLV-1-associated myelopathy (HAM/TSP). The CDR3 here is CASSFGGREGRTDTQYF. The CDR3 DNA follows: TGCGCCAGCAGCTTCGGAGGGCGGGAGGGCCGCACAGATACGCAGTATTTT.